The clone carrying this T cell receptor (beta chain) was observed a handful of times. This CDR3 is 16 amino acids long. With V trimmed by 1 base and J by 3 bases, 7 bases remained unmatched. Germline V gives CDR1 SGHNT, CDR2 YYREEE (reference sequence). In the source study's methods: Nucleated cell counts were estimated from reference gene primer amplification. Only in-frame clones appear in the TCRdb table, and some are missing; sequencing was by immunoSEQ multiplex PCR. V, J and clone size reflect that table, while D and trimming were determined from the DNA. The sample holds some 40,000 clones; approximately 85% are singletons and the top ten take 30% to 35%. The data originate from a study of blood T cell repertoires in COVID-19. Turning to the study itself: Samples taken during acute and convalescent COVID-19 were collected in the United States, Italy and Spain. T cells, B-cell-depleted T cells, or PBMCs supplied cDNA or gDNA.

The J gene is TRBJ2-4, the V gene TRBV5-4, with 7 bases that match TRBD1. This TCR was sampled from a woman of 80 years or more with acute or convalescent COVID-19. Sequencing was carried out using peripheral blood. The CDR3 spells CASSLTGRGYKNIQYF. The CDR3 DNA reads TGTGCCAGCAGCTTGACGGGCAGGGGGTACAAAAACATTCAGTACTTC.